These 9 T cell receptor beta chains came from one sample sequenced in a study of tumor-infiltrating lymphocytes in primary liver carcinoma. RNA and DNA were co-extracted from approximately 20-30 mg of unsorted bulk tissue. With around 490 ng total RNA as template and a constant-region primer, TCR beta cDNA was made. Libraries covering TCR beta were generated through three nested multiplex PCR rounds (using a slightly modified ARM-PCR). Forward primers for TRBV1-TRBV30 and a C-beta reverse primer served the first two PCR rounds, at about 10 cycles each. Via MiXCR, TCRdb re-called the multiplex PCR reads, giving one row per CDR3 protein. This sample has around 81,000 distinct CDR3 sequences, with 71% found just once. The sequenced sample consisted of liver tumor tissue from sampling region 4. The subset denotes: tumor region T4, right-lateral pole. These receptor sequences come from a woman aged 55-75 years with primary liver carcinoma and hepatitis B virus infection.

This clonotype was observed many times. The V and J genes are TRBV12-3 or TRBV12-4 and TRBJ2-1, with 10 positions matching TRBD2. Germline trimming cut 5 bases from V and 0 bases from J; bases unmatched to any gene: 1. The CDR3 loop spans 15 amino acids. The DNA for the CDR3 is TGTGCCAGCAGTGCTAGCGGGAGCTCCTACAATGAGCAGTTCTTC. Its translation is CASSASGSSYNEQFF.

A note on this clonotype: The final CDR3 position lacks the conserved phenylalanine or tryptophan, pointing to a likely read error. The chain combines TRBV11-2 with TRBJ2-7, with D possibly being TRBD2 (7 bases). The germline V gene encodes CDR1 SGHAT and CDR2 FQNNGV. The CDR3 spans 15 residues. This CDR3 is CASSLERGGPAMQYL. CDR3 nucleotides: TGTGCCAGTAGCTTAGAGAGGGGGGGACCAGCGATGCAGTACTTA.

A word on this clonotype: A read error may account for a junction end that differs from germline. This sequence joins TRBV12-3 or TRBV12-4 and TRBJ2-1, with 7 bases that match TRBD2. This CDR3 spans 15 amino acids. The CDR3 reads CANSLRREGHNEQFF. CDR3 nucleotides: TGTGCCAACAGTTTAAGGAGGGAGGGCCACAATGAGCAGTTCTTC.

Remarks on this clonotype: An end of the junction does not agree with germline; a read error may underlie this. This rearrangement joins TRBV11-3 to TRBJ2-5; 8 positions agree with TRBD2. This CDR3 region has 17 residues. The germline V gene encodes CDR1 SGHNT and CDR2 YENEEA. The CDR3 nucleotides read TGTGCCAGTAGCTTAGATGCCCCGGGACTAGGGAATGAGATCCAGTACTTC. Amino acids: CASSLDAPGLGNEIQYF.

As to this clonotype: Its ends do not fully match the called genes, so a read error is possible. This chain links TRBV28 with TRBJ2-7; 10 bases are shared with TRBD2. The CDR3 runs to 14 residues. Per germline, CDR1 MDHEN and CDR2 SYDVKM. CDR3 amino acids: CVSSLEAGGVEQYF. In nucleotides, the CDR3 is TGTGTCAGCAGTCTGGAAGCGGGAGGGGTCGAGCAGTACTTC.

In regard to this clonotype: A much larger clone sits a single nucleotide away, making a read error possible. The genes are TRBV14 and TRBJ2-5, with unresolved D. The CDR3 length is 12 residues. CDR1 is SGHDN, CDR2 FVKESK, per germline. V lost 4 bases, J lost 7 bases, and 10 bases lay in between. This CDR3 reads CASSLDLGTQYF. For the CDR3, the DNA is TGTGCCAGCAGCCTAGACTTGGGGACCCAGTACTTC. Using reference TRBV14 and TRBJ2-5 for the parts outside the CDR3, the full variable domain is EAGVTQFPSHSVIEKGQTVTLRCDPISGHDNLYWYRRVMGKEIKFLLHFVKESKQDESGMPNNRFLAERTGGTYSTLKVQPAELEDSGVYFCASSLDLGTQYFGPGTRLLVL.

As concerns this clonotype: At one end, the junction sequence differs from germline, possibly due to a read error. The chain carries TRBV28 and TRBJ1-2; D uncertain. This CDR3 is 14 amino acids long. Germline V gene lookup returns CDR1 MDHEN and CDR2 SYDVKM. The CDR3 loop is CASSLLNKDYGYTF. The CDR3 DNA is TGCGCCAGTAGTTTACTCAACAAGGACTATGGCTACACCTTC.

For this clonotype: The junction and the germline gene differ at one end; a read error may be behind it. The gene calls are TRBV4-1 and TRBJ1-6; D call uncertain. The V gene's germline CDR1 is MGHRA and CDR2 YSYEKL. The CDR3 is 15 residues long. The CDR3 nucleotides read TGCACCAGCAGCCAGGTCACGGACTTTGATTCACCCCTCCACTTT. Translation gives CTSSQVTDFDSPLHF.

Concerning this clonotype: A much larger clone lies a single base off, so this may be a read error. The chain is built from TRBV5-1 and TRBJ2-7, with D possibly matching TRBD1 (6 bases). V shed 0 bases and J shed 3 bases, with 16 bases lying between them. The CDR3 covers 16 residues. CDR1 is SGHRS, CDR2 YFSETQ, per germline. The CDR3 spells CASSLGYTGWGYEQYF. CDR3 in DNA: TGCGCCAGCAGCTTGGGTTACACAGGGTGGGGCTACGAGCAGTACTTC.